This TCR beta chain was profiled in a study of long-term antiretroviral therapy in people with HIV. As to this clone: Its antigen is as yet unknown.

Samples were assayed with immunoSEQ v3.0 at survey level. Method: immunoSEQ multiplex PCR; TCRdb's copy keeps in-frame clones and lacks some. The repertoire holds about 22,000 clones, with roughly 80% as singletons. The study, taken as a whole, reports: Following ART, diversity rose but still fell short of transplant donor controls. Neither ART adherence, viral resistance nor therapy changes were documented.

Donors each had at least one pre-ART PBMC sample and at least two post-ART ones. V was clipped by 0 bases and J by 5 bases, with 14 bases between them. CDR1 and CDR2 (germline): SGHKS, YYEKEE (reference sequence). This CDR3 is built from 15 residues. This chain connects TRBV5-5 to TRBJ1-1; tentatively, D is TRBD1 (6 bases). The sequences come from unsorted PBMCs, collected 0.5 years before starting antiretroviral therapy. The sequence came from a man between 40 and 49 years old with HIV. CDR3 nucleotide sequence: TGTGCCAGCAGCTTGGAGCCGGGGGCCGGGACTGAAGCTTTCTTT. This sequence encodes CASSLEPGAGTEAFF.